This section outlines one T cell receptor beta chain sequence together with its context. This clone showed up just a few times. The target of this receptor is not known. No base quality values were provided; no much bigger clone lies one nucleotide off. TRB CDR3 regions were amplified from genomic DNA with the immunoSEQ two-step multiplex PCR at survey-level depth. Each PCR was spiked with synthetic inline TR CDR3 controls spanning all V-J pairings to estimate template counts and remove amplification bias. Reads went through processing to reduce amplification and sequencing bias, and quantification was done against synthetic TR CDR3 analogs. From the authors' description of their analysis: Raw data were processed in ImmunoSEQ Analyzer, removing out-of-frame sequences and CDR3s with stop codons, and genes were named by IMGT nomenclature. Normalized Shannon entropy, defined as 1 minus Pielou's evenness, served as the summary measure of repertoire diversity. TRB sequences were treated as identical only when sharing V gene, J gene and CDR3. Public PML clonotypes were defined as CDR3s shared by two or more PML-onset samples but absent from earlier samples, from controls, and from public databases. Skylign with the observed count method was used to analyze CDR3 amino acid composition at each position. The clones in this table, taken by TCRdb from immuneACCESS, are in-frame only. Not every clone is retained; where verified, under half of the shortfall comes from an unresolved V gene, and the cause of the rest is unknown. That table furnishes V, J and clone size, whereas the DNA furnished D and trimming. The sample table holds tens of thousands of clones, of which 75% to 90% were seen once. The top ten constitute roughly an eighth of the sample.

The CDR3 contains 17 residues, cysteine and phenylalanine counted. CDR3 DNA is the only sequence kept; it has 51 bases, read in frame from the first base. The data were obtained in a study of multiple sclerosis patients with progressive multifocal leukoencephalopathy (dated by TCRdb to about 2019). Describing the broader study: Peripheral T and B cells were examined in MS patients who developed PML (4 under natalizumab, 1 after alemtuzumab) and in treated patients who did not develop PML. Longitudinal follow-up was performed in two natalizumab-treated patients who later developed PML, from before therapy through 6 and 12 months to PML onset. The goal was to find JC virus-specific or public T-cell expansions that arose at the time of PML onset. Beyond this particular receptor, the publication reports: Only PML patients had TRB clones above 0.5% frequency, but the clones expanded at PML onset were already present before and during natalizumab therapy. Analysis was limited to peripheral blood, even though cerebrospinal fluid or brain lymphocytes might be more informative for natalizumab-associated PML. With only a small, descriptive cohort, it remained unclear whether the findings reflect JC virus infection or general immunocompromise. In most PML patients, lower normalized Shannon entropy suggested less diverse TRB repertoires, while the natalizumab-treated controls had values close to 1. At the time PML developed, no common TRBV or TRBJ gene usage or preferential TRBV-TRBJ pairings were detected.

Explained via the paper, the time point label denotes: time of PML onset. The treatment or condition label, as the study defines it: on natalizumab therapy at sampling. Diagnosis of PML relied on clinical and MRI findings, with confirmation coming from detection of JC virus DNA in cerebrospinal fluid. PML in the natalizumab-treated patients developed after between 16 and 56 months of natalizumab therapy. Interferon beta had previously been received by all listed patients, and all PML patients were female. T3 blood samples were collected at the time of PML onset. Isolation of peripheral blood mononuclear cells was performed by Ficoll-Hypaque density gradient centrifugation.

The TCR sequence derives from a woman aged 30 to 39 with progressive multifocal leukoencephalopathy. The sample in question was PBMCs, obtained from a patient treated with natalizumab. Recombination joined TRBV21-1 with TRBJ2-3; the table names TRBD1, a call not compared with the DNA. TRBV21-1 is flagged as a pseudogene. This receptor carries the CDR3 CASSKKIQGFRGDTQYF. The sequence in DNA is TGTGCCAGCAGCAAAAAGATACAGGGGTTCCGGGGAGATACGCAGTATTTT.